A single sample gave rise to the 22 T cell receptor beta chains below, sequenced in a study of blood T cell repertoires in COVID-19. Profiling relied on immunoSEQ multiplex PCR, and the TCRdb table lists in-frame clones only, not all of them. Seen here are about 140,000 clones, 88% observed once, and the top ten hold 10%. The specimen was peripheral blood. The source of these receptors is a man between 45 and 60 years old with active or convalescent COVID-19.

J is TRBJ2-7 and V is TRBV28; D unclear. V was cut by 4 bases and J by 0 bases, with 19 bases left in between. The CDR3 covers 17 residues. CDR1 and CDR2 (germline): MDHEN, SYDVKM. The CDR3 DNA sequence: TGTGCCAGCAGTTCTCCCCTCTACAGAACGAGCTCCTACGAGCAGTACTTC. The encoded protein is CASSSPLYRTSSYEQYF.

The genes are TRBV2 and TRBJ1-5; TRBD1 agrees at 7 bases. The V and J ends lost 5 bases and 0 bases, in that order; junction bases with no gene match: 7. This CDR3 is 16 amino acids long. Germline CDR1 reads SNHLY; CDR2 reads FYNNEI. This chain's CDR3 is CASSRQGPHSNQPQHF. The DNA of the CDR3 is TGTGCCAGCAGTCGACAGGGCCCCCATAGCAATCAGCCCCAGCATTTT. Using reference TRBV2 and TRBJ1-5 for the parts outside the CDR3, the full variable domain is EPEVTQTPSHQVTQMGQEVILRCVPISNHLYFYWYRQILGQKVEFLVSFYNNEISEKSEIFDDQFSVERPDGSNFTLKIRSTKLEDSAMYFCASSRQGPHSNQPQHFGDGTRLSIL.

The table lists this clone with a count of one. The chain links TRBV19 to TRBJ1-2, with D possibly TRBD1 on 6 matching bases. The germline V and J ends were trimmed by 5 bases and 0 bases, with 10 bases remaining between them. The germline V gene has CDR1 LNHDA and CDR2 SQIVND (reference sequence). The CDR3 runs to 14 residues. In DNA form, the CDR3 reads TGTGCCAGTAGTCCCGGACAGACTAACTATGGCTACACCTTC. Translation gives CASSPGQTNYGYTF. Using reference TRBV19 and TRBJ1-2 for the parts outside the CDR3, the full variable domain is DGGITQSPKYLFRKEGQNVTLSCEQNLNHDAMYWYRQDPGQGLRLIYYSQIVNDFQKGDIAEGYSVSREKKESFPLTVTSAQKNPTAFYLCASSPGQTNYGYTFGSGTRLTVV.

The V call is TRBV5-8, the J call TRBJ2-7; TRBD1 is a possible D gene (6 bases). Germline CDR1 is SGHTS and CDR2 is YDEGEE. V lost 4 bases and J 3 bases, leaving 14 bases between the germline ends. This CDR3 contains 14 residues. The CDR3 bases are TGTGCCAGCAGCCCACTGGGACACGGCTACGAGCAGTACTTC. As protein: CASSPLGHGYEQYF.

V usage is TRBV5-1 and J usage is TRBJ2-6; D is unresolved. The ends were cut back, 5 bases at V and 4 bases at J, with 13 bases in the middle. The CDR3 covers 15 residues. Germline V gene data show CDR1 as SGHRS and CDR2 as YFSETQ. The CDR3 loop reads CASSPPTWGANVLTF. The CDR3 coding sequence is TGCGCCAGCAGTCCGCCGACTTGGGGGGCCAACGTCCTGACTTTC. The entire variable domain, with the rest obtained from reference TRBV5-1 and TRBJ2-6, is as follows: KAGVTQTPRYLIKTRGQQVTLSCSPISGHRSVSWYQQTPGQGLQFLFEYFSETQRNKGNFPGRFSGRQFSNSRSEMNVSTLELGDSALYLCASSPPTWGANVLTFGAGSRLTVL.

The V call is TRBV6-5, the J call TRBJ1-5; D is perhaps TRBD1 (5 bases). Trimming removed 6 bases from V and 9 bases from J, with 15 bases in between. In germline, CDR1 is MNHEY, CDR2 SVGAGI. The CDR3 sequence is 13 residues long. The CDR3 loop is CASRFSVGLPQHF. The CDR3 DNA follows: TGTGCCAGCAGGTTCTCGGTGGGGCTGCCCCAGCATTTT.

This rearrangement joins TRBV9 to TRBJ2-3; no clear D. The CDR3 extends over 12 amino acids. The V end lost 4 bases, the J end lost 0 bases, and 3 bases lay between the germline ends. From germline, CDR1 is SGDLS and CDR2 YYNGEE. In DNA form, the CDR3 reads TGTGCCAGCAGCCCTAGCACAGATACGCAGTATTTT. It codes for CASSPSTDTQYF. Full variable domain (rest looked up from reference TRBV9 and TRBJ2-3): DSGVTQTPKHLITATGQRVTLRCSPRSGDLSVYWYQQSLDQGLQFLIQYYNGEERAKGNILERFSAQQFPDLHSELNLSSLELGDSALYFCASSPSTDTQYFGPGTRLTVL.

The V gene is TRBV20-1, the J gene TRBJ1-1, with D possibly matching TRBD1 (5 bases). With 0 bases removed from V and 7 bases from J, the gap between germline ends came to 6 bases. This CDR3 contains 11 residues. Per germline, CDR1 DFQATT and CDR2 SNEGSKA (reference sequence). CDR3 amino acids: CSAREQVEAFF. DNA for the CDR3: TGCAGTGCTAGAGAACAGGTTGAAGCTTTCTTT.

CDR3 DNA sequence: TGTGCCAGCTCAGCATCGGCGGGAAGAAGCACAGATACGCAGTATTTT. Translating it yields CASSASAGRSTDTQYF. The chain employs TRBV18 and TRBJ2-3, with TRBD2 as a possible D gene (6 bases). V was trimmed by 5 bases and J by 0 bases, leaving 15 bases between them. This CDR3 comprises 16 residues. Germline-derived CDR1 and CDR2 are KGHSH and LQKENI.

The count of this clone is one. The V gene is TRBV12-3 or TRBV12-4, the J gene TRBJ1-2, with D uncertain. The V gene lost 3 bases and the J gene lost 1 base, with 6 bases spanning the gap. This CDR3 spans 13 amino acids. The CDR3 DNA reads TGTGCCAGCAGTTTCGCAGATAACTATGGCTACACCTTC. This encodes CASSFADNYGYTF.

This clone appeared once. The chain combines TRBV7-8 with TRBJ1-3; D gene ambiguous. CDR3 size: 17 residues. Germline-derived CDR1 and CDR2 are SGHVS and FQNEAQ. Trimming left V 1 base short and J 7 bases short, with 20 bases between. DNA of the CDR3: TGTGCCAGCAGCTTAGACTTAACCGGGCTAGGCGGGAACACCATATATTTT. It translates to CASSLDLTGLGGNTIYF.

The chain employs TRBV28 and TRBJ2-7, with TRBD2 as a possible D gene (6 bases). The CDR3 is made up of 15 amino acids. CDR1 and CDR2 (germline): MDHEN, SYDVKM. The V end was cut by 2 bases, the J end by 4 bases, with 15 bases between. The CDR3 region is CASSLRVRRGYEQYF. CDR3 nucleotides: TGTGCCAGCAGTTTAAGGGTTCGGCGGGGTTACGAGCAGTACTTC.

In nucleotides, the CDR3 is TGCGCCAGCAGCTCGGGTACCATGACCCTCTTCCGTGGCTACACCTTC. Protein product: CASSSGTMTLFRGYTF. V usage is TRBV5-1 and J usage is TRBJ1-2; D unclear. Germline lookup yields CDR1 SGHRS and CDR2 YFSETQ. Deletions cut 3 bases from V and 7 bases from J, with 22 bases between. This CDR3 spans 16 amino acids. Full variable domain (rest looked up from reference TRBV5-1 and TRBJ1-2): KAGVTQTPRYLIKTRGQQVTLSCSPISGHRSVSWYQQTPGQGLQFLFEYFSETQRNKGNFPGRFSGRQFSNSRSEMNVSTLELGDSALYLCASSSGTMTLFRGYTFGSGTRLTVV.

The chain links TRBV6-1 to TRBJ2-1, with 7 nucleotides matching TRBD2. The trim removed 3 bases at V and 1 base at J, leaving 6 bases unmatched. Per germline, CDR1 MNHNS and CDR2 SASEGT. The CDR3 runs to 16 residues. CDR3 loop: CASSDLTSRSYNEQFF. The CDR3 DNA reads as TGTGCCAGCAGTGACTTGACTAGCCGTTCCTACAATGAGCAGTTCTTC.

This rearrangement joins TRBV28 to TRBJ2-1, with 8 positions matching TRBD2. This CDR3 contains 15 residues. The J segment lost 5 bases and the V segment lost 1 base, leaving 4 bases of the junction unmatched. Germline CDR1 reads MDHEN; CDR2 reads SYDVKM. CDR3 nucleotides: TGTGCCAGCAGTTTATCCCGCGGGGGGAACAATGAGCAGTTCTTC. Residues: CASSLSRGGNNEQFF. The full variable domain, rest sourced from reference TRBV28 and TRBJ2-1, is DVKVTQSSRYLVKRTGEKVFLECVQDMDHENMFWYRQDPGLGLRLIYFSYDVKMKEKGDIPEGYSVSREKKERFSLILESASTNQTSMYLCASSLSRGGNNEQFFGPGTRLTVL.

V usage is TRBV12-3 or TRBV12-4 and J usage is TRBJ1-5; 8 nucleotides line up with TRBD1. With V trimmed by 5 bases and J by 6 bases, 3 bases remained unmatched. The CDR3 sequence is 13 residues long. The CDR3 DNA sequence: TGTGCCAGCAGTCCAGGGGGCCGTCAGCCCCAGCATTTT. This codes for CASSPGGRQPQHF.

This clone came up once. CDR3 sequence: CASSFRTGLNSYEQYF. The CDR3 DNA follows: TGTGCCAGCAGTTTCCGGACAGGCCTAAATTCCTACGAGCAGTACTTC. The chain employs TRBV5-6 and TRBJ2-7; TRBD1 agrees at 7 bases. V trimming: 5 bases; J trimming: 1 base; junction bases outside the gene matches: 12. The CDR3 loop spans 16 amino acids. From germline, CDR1 is SGHDT and CDR2 YYEEEE.

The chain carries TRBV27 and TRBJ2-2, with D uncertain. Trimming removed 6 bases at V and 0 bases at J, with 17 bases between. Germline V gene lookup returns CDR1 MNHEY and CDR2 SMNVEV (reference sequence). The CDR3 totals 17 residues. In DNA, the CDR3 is TGTGCCAGCAGCCCGCGGCTCTGGCTCTCGAACACCGGGGAGCTGTTTTTT. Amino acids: CASSPRLWLSNTGELFF.

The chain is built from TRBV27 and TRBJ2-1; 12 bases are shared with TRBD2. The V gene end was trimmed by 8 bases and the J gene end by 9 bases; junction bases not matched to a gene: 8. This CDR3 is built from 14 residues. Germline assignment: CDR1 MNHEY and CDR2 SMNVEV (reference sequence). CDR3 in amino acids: CASDLAGGPGEQFF. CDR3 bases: TGTGCCAGCGATCTAGCGGGAGGGCCGGGTGAGCAGTTCTTC.

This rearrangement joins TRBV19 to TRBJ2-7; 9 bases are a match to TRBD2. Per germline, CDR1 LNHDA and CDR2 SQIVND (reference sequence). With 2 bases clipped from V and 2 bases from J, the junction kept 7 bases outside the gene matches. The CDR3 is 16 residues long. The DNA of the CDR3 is TGTGCCAGTAGTATACTCGGCGGGAGGGCAACCTACGAGCAGTACTTC. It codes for CASSILGGRATYEQYF.

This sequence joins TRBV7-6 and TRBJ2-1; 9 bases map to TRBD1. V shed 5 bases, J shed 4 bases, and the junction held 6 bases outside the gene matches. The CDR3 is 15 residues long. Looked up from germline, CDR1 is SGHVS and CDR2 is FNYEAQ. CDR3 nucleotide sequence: TGTGCCAGCAGCCACGGACAGGGGCTGTACAATGAGCAGTTCTTC. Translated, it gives CASSHGQGLYNEQFF.

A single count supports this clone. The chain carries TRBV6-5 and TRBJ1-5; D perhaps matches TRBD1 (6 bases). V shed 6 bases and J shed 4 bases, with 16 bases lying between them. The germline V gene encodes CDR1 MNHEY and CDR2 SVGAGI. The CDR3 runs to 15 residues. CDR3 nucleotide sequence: TGTGCCAGCAGCCTTACAGGGATCGTGAATCAGCCCCAGCATTTT. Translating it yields CASSLTGIVNQPQHF.